This entry describes one T cell receptor (beta chain). Its antigen is still unknown. Base-call qualities are not available, and no considerably larger clone is one nucleotide away. For repertoire sequencing, TCR beta CDR3 regions were amplified from RNA transcripts. The first round was an RT-PCR using HTBI primers with the Qiagen OneStep RT-PCR kit, and this first round was followed by a second-round multiplex PCR, then size selection and purification. The libraries underwent paired-end sequencing with 100 bp reads on an Illumina HiSeq2000. Per the original workflow: SOAPnuke was used for read processing, and reads with adapters, uncalled bases, a mean Phred below 15, or no exact constant-primer or identifier match were discarded. High-quality paired reads were merged with COPE v1.2.5. Each unique nucleotide sequence was treated as a clonotype, and MiTCR v1.1 was used to align the clonotypes to the IMGT TRB V, D and J references. Only V-J combinations with frequency above 0.0001 were analysed, covering over 99% of repertoires. For each V-J combination, a TCR clonal expansion and chaos score was defined as the ratio of F50 clonal expansion to chaos observed in the TCRdist matrix. Features were reduced by Welch's t-statistics and random forest to around 14 V-J combinations, which fed a naive Bayes classifier. Thyroid-blood repertoire similarity was quantified with the Morisita-Horn index. TCRdb trimmed public reads at Q25 via fastp, called clones via MiXCR and kept in-frame beta chains. Each record represents a unique CDR3 protein, reported with the most common genes and DNA among its rows. The V and J calls were not made by the authors but by TCRdb's processing. This sample holds around 1,200,000 distinct CDR3 sequences; 36% were observed only once. Jointly, the top ten make up around 10% of the sample.

The hyperthyroidism patients were 18 to 65 years old and newly diagnosed, with a disease duration of less than 2 months. Patients with other autoimmune diseases, uncontrolled infections, pregnancy or lactation were excluded from the study. Diagnosis relied on clinical symptoms, serum thyroxine, TRAb, thyroid ultrasound and orbital computed tomography. Trizol reagent was used to extract the total RNA, and its quality was then checked on an Agilent 2100 Bioanalyzer. This sample is drawn from a study of Graves' ophthalmopathy and Graves' hyperthyroidism (dated by TCRdb to between 2018 and 2020). About the full investigation: Hyperthyroidism was defined as stable when no progression to ophthalmopathy occurred within 18 months of follow-up. The study used signatures of the TCR beta repertoire to tell Graves' ophthalmopathy apart from Graves' hyperthyroidism and to predict which patients would progress to ophthalmopathy. In total, approximately 140 blood samples were TCR-sequenced: 40 to 45 ophthalmopathy, some 80 hyperthyroidism and approximately 17 hyperthyroidism-to-ophthalmopathy patients. To explore V-J signatures that separate ophthalmopathy from hyperthyroidism, a discovery set of about 100 patients was enrolled, consisting of 40 to 45 with ophthalmopathy and approximately 57 with stable hyperthyroidism. The independent validation cohort included about 20 hyperthyroidism patients plus 17 patients who later progressed from hyperthyroidism to ophthalmopathy. In a handful of hyperthyroidism patients, the T-cell repertoire of thyroid tissue was compared with the T-cell repertoire of blood. After sampling, hyperthyroidism patients received methimazole starting at 30 mg daily, and ophthalmopathy patients received high-dose intravenous methylprednisolone. Broader findings and caveats from the paper: Ophthalmopathy was separated from stable hyperthyroidism by the 13-signature model with just under 90% sensitivity and about 81% specificity in cross-validation and with 80%/75% in the test set. In validation, the model predicted ophthalmopathy progression with over 60% sensitivity and 72.22% specificity; fewer than 15 predicted patients were CT-confirmed with GO in a median of 6.5 months. Among expanded thyroid clonotypes with frequency above 0.001, most also showed up in blood, which suggests that blood repertoires may reflect the thyroid immune response. Sample size was not statistically predetermined, and group allocation was not concealed from the investigators.

Based on the germline V gene (reference sequence), the CDR1 and CDR2 sequences are DFQATT and SNEGSKA. Including the terminal cysteine and phenylalanine, the CDR3 comprises 17 residues. Of all the DNA, just the CDR3 is kept, 51 bases in frame from base 1. From V the trimming removes 6 bases and from J it removes 3 bases, while the gene matches leave 15 bases of the junction unaccounted for. The sequencing input was peripheral blood or thyroid tissue (not recorded which). The chain employs TRBV20-1 and TRBJ2-7; 12 of the junction bases match TRBD2. This TCR derives from an adult man with Graves' hyperthyroidism. The bases read TGCAGTGCGCCAGAACCGGGACTAGCGGGCTGGGTCTACGAGCAGTACTTC. Translated, it gives CSAPEPGLAGWVYEQYF.